The sample holds many counts of the clone carrying this T cell receptor beta chain. The antigen is undetermined. This sample was taken from a study of CD8 T cells in ankylosing spondylitis. Points from the study as a whole: Matched synovial fluid from ankylosing spondylitis patients was reported to be enriched for disease-linked clones. Several highly homologous variants formed a TCR beta motif that appeared characteristic of ankylosing spondylitis blood.

TCRdb used MiXCR to reprocess the 5' RACE reads, holding one entry per CDR3 protein. The table records roughly 230,000 distinct CDR3 sequences, 8% to 11% of them present only once. V was shortened by 0 bases and J by 4 bases, with 13 bases between the two germline ends. The germline CDR1 and CDR2 sequences are SEHNR and FQNEAQ (reference sequence). CDR3 length equals 16 residues. The clonotype originates from a male donor with ankylosing spondylitis or in good health (not recorded which). The material sequenced was blood, either unsorted or a sorted T cell fraction (not recorded which). V gene TRBV7-9 combines with J gene TRBJ2-1; the D gene is possibly TRBD2 (5 bases). The chain's CDR3 is CASSLAAFSGYNEQFF. The CDR3 DNA follows: TGTGCCAGCAGCTTAGCTGCGTTTTCGGGATACAATGAGCAGTTCTTC.